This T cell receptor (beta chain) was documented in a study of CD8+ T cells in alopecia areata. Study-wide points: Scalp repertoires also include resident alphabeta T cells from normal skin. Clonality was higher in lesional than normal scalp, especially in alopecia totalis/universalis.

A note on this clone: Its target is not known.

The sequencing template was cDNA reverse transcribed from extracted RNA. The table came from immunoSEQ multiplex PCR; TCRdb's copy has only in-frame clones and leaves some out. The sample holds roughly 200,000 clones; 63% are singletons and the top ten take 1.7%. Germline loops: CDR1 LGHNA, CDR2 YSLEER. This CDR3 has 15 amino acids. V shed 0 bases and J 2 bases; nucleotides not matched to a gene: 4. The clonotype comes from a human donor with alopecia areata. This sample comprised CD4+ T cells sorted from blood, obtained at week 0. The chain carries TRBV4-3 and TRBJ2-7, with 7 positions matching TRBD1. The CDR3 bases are TGCGCCAGCAGCCAAGATTGGGGACAGCCCTACGAGCAGTACTTC. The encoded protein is CASSQDWGQPYEQYF.